One sample yielded the 21 T cell receptor beta chains listed below, sequenced in a study of cytomegalovirus exposure and HLA in healthy donors. Primers included in the PCR were 60 Vbeta and 13 Jbeta primers. Assay used: immunoSEQ multiplex PCR; TCRdb lists only in-frame clones, some missing. The data contain about 200,000 clones, just over 75% of them singletons. Sample: PBMCs. These receptors were obtained from a man aged 30 to 45 in good health and CMV-seronegative.

A few counts support this clone. The chain links TRBV6-1 to TRBJ2-6; D is ambiguous. The CDR3 extends over 15 amino acids. V lost 4 bases to trimming and J lost 0 bases, with 7 bases between them. Per the germline V gene, CDR1 is MNHNS and CDR2 is SASEGT. DNA for the CDR3: TGTGCCAGCAGTGTTGGCATCTCTGGGGCCAACGTCCTGACTTTC. As protein: CASSVGISGANVLTF.

This chain links TRBV28 with TRBJ2-3, with 7 bases aligning to TRBD2. The CDR3 extends over 17 amino acids. Losses at the gene ends were 5 bases for V and 2 bases for J; bases not matched to a gene: 13. Germline V gene sequence: CDR1 MDHEN, CDR2 SYDVKM. In nucleotides, the CDR3 is TGTGCCAGCAGTACCCCCTATGGGCTAGCGGACACAGATACGCAGTATTTT. Protein product: CASSTPYGLADTDTQYF.

V usage is TRBV18 and J usage is TRBJ2-1; weak D call: TRBD2 (6 bases). The CDR3 consists of 14 residues. Trimming left V 1 base short and J 6 bases short, with 10 bases between. CDR1 is KGHSH and CDR2 is LQKENI in the germline V gene. The CDR3, as DNA: TGTGCCAGCTCACCACGGGGGACTGCCAATGAGCAGTTCTTC. Protein: CASSPRGTANEQFF.

Regarding this clone: Other DNA sequences in the sample encode the same CDR3. The J gene is TRBJ2-3, the V gene TRBV27; a weak D match, TRBD1 (6 bases). This CDR3 comprises 14 residues. Trimming left V 2 bases short and J 2 bases short, with 8 bases between. Germline CDR1 is MNHEY and CDR2 is SMNVEV (reference sequence). In nucleotides, the CDR3 is TGTGCCAGCAGTTTAAGGGGGACCACAGATACGCAGTATTTT. This codes for CASSLRGTTDTQYF.

The genes are TRBV25-1 and TRBJ2-3; D not certain. V gave up 3 bases and J gave up 1 base, with 11 bases separating them. Per germline, CDR1 MGHDK and CDR2 SYGVNS. This CDR3 spans 15 amino acids. DNA of the CDR3: TGTGCCAGCAGTGAGCGAGATGGAGGCACAGATACGCAGTATTTT. Protein sequence: CASSERDGGTDTQYF.

This chain links TRBV9 with TRBJ2-7; possibly TRBD1 for D (6 bases). Germline lookup yields CDR1 SGDLS and CDR2 YYNGEE. CDR3 length: 15 residues. V was shortened by 0 bases and J by 0 bases, with 10 bases between the two germline ends. The CDR3 DNA reads TGTGCCAGCAGCGTAGATGGGGGCATCTCCTACGAGCAGTACTTC. This translates into CASSVDGGISYEQYF.

The rearrangement links TRBV2 to TRBJ1-2; D gene unclear. The V gene's germline CDR1 is SNHLY and CDR2 FYNNEI. This CDR3 is built from 14 residues. Trimming pared 3 bases from V and 4 bases from J, leaving 12 bases between. CDR3 sequence reads: CASSEALLGYGYTF. CDR3 DNA: TGTGCCAGCAGTGAGGCACTGCTAGGCTATGGCTACACCTTC.

The table lists this clone with a count of one. The rearrangement joins TRBV6-1 to TRBJ2-2; 7 bases are a match to TRBD1. Germline values: CDR1 MNHNS, CDR2 SASEGT. Trimming took 7 bases from V and 4 from J; bases not matched to a gene: 9. The CDR3 spans 15 residues. CDR3 loop: CASTPERGLTGELFF. CDR3 nucleotides: TGTGCCAGCACCCCCGAGAGGGGGCTCACCGGGGAGCTGTTTTTT.

V gene TRBV25-1 combines with J gene TRBJ2-7, with D perhaps matching TRBD2 (6 bases). This CDR3 region has 12 residues. V shed 4 bases and J shed 6 bases, with 10 bases lying between them. Germline CDR1 MGHDK, CDR2 SYGVNS. The CDR3 is CASSVFSGEQYF. CDR3 nucleotide sequence: TGTGCCAGCAGTGTTTTTAGCGGCGAGCAGTACTTC.

The J gene is TRBJ2-1, the V gene TRBV5-6; D remains unclear. V lost 4 bases and J lost 3, with 11 bases in between. The germline CDR1 and CDR2 sequences are SGHDT and YYEEEE. CDR3 length: 14 amino acids. DNA of the CDR3: TGTGCCAGCAGCATCCCCAGTGTCTACAATGAGCAGTTCTTC. Translation gives CASSIPSVYNEQFF.

In its sample, this clone was seen once. The genes are TRBV19 and TRBJ2-2, with D perhaps TRBD2 (5 bases). The CDR3 extends over 15 amino acids. The V and J ends lost 6 bases and 1 base respectively, with 12 bases between them. CDR1 and CDR2 from the germline V gene are LNHDA and SQIVND (reference sequence). This chain's CDR3 is CASRKTTLNTGELFF. The CDR3 coding sequence is TGTGCCAGTAGGAAGACTACATTGAACACCGGGGAGCTGTTTTTT.

The chain couples TRBV7-9 to TRBJ1-1, with D perhaps matching TRBD1 (6 bases). CDR1 SEHNR and CDR2 FQNEAQ come from the germline V gene (reference sequence). CDR3 length: 13 residues. The V end lost 5 bases, the J end lost 5 bases, and 12 bases lay between the germline ends. The CDR3 nucleotides are TGTGCCAGCAGCCCAGGGGTCGGGACTGAAGCTTTCTTT. It specifies CASSPGVGTEAFF.

In the case of this clone: The junction and the germline gene differ at one end; a read error may be behind it. The chain links TRBV7-2 to TRBJ1-3, with D hard to call. The CDR3 consists of 14 residues. In germline, CDR1 is SGHTA, CDR2 FQGNSA. CDR3 bases: TGTGCCAGCAGACCACAGAGCTCTGGAAACACCATGTATTTT. Amino acid sequence: CASRPQSSGNTMYF.

In regard to this clone: The same CDR3 arises from other DNA sequences in this sample as well. The V gene is TRBV4-1, the J gene TRBJ1-5, with TRBD1 matching 7 bases. Germline V gene data show CDR1 as MGHRA and CDR2 as YSYEKL. The ends lost 1 base at V and 4 bases at J; junction bases unmatched: 1. The CDR3 length is 14 residues. CDR3 sequence reads: CASSQGQGNQPQHF. In DNA, the CDR3 is TGCGCCAGCAGCCAAGGACAGGGTAATCAGCCCCAGCATTTT.

Turning to this clone: The same CDR3 also results from other DNA sequences found in this sample. This chain links TRBV27 with TRBJ2-7; D gene unclear. Germline V gene sequence: CDR1 MNHEY, CDR2 SMNVEV (reference sequence). The CDR3 spans 13 residues. V was clipped by 0 bases and J by 3 bases, with 6 bases between them. The CDR3 protein is CASSLSSGYEQYF. DNA for the CDR3: TGTGCCAGCAGTTTATCGTCGGGCTACGAGCAGTACTTC.

The chain uses TRBV11-2 and TRBJ1-3; D possibly corresponds to TRBD1 (6 bases). The V gene's germline CDR1 is SGHAT and CDR2 FQNNGV. The length of the CDR3 is 16 residues. Deletions cut 1 base from V and 2 bases from J, with 12 bases between. This CDR3 is CASSLGRGKAGNTIYF. CDR3 bases: TGTGCCAGCAGCTTAGGCAGGGGCAAGGCTGGAAACACCATATATTTT.

The rearrangement links TRBV7-3 to TRBJ1-1; TRBD1 aligns across 8 bases. With 5 bases clipped from V and 6 bases from J, the junction kept 8 bases outside the gene matches. CDR1 is SGHTA and CDR2 is FQGTGA in the germline V gene. The length of the CDR3 is 14 residues. CDR3 nucleotide sequence: TGTGCCAGCAGCAGAGACAGGGGTTACCCTGAAGCTTTCTTT. Translation gives CASSRDRGYPEAFF.

This clone was recorded once. The J gene is TRBJ2-1, the V gene TRBV9; TRBD2 agrees at 8 bases. Germline values: CDR1 SGDLS, CDR2 YYNGEE. V was pared by 5 bases and J by 2 bases, with 6 bases of the junction left unmatched. The CDR3 is made up of 15 amino acids. In DNA, the CDR3 is TGTGCCAGCAGGCCCCGGGAGGGGCCCTACAATGAGCAGTTCTTC. Translated: CASRPREGPYNEQFF.

In its sample, this clone was seen once. The V and J genes are TRBV5-1 and TRBJ2-5; D is ambiguous. The V end lost 0 bases, the J end lost 3 bases, and 9 bases lay between the germline ends. From germline, CDR1 is SGHRS and CDR2 YFSETQ. The CDR3 is made up of 14 amino acids. The CDR3 coding sequence is TGCGCCAGCAGCTTGGGTGGCGGAAAAGAGACCCAGTACTTC. Translation: CASSLGGGKETQYF.

This clone has a single count. V is TRBV29-1 and J is TRBJ2-3, with 9 bases identical to TRBD2. Germline-derived CDR1 and CDR2 are SQVTM and ANQGSEA. With V trimmed by 1 base and J by 2 bases, 10 bases remained unmatched. This CDR3 is built from 17 residues. The CDR3 sequence: CSVEGEVAGDPTDTQYF. For the CDR3, the DNA is TGCAGCGTTGAAGGGGAGGTAGCGGGAGATCCCACAGATACGCAGTATTTT.

With respect to this clone: At one boundary the junction diverges from the germline segment, which might be a read error. This rearrangement joins TRBV7-9 to TRBJ2-2; D uncertain. Germline CDR1 and CDR2: SEHNR and FQNEAQ (reference sequence). The CDR3 has 12 residues. The CDR3 spells CSSSLFAGELFF. CDR3 sequence (DNA): TGTTCCAGCAGTTTATTCGCCGGGGAGCTGTTTTTT.